This T cell receptor (beta chain) is from a study of PD-1 blockade in mismatch repair-deficient tumors. Overall study context: Patients had approximately 11 mismatch repair-deficient cancer types, all previously treated and progressing.

Repertoires were generated with immunoSEQ multiplex PCR, while TCRdb's copy carries only in-frame clones and drops some. The sample contains 38,000 or so clones, about 85% of which appear only once. Details on this clone: Its antigen remains unknown.

The TCR-sequenced patients were a few responders to pembrolizumab. The length of the CDR3 is 15 residues. The germline CDR1 and CDR2 sequences are SGHTS and YDEGEE. Trimming cost V 1 base and J 2 bases, with 10 bases left between them. Study observations and caveats: Tumor-resident clones, often absent from pretreatment blood, expanded after pembrolizumab and then contracted.

V and J are TRBV5-8 and TRBJ1-3, with D unresolved. The receptor was isolated from an adult with mismatch repair-deficient cancer. The sequenced sample was peripheral blood, obtained 76 weeks after starting pembrolizumab. The CDR3 loop is CASSLSSEAGNTIYF. The CDR3 DNA reads TGTGCCAGCAGCTTGTCCTCAGAAGCTGGAAACACCATATATTTT.